This T cell receptor beta chain was documented in a study of cytomegalovirus exposure and HLA in healthy donors. Germline CDR1 is SEHNR and CDR2 is FQNEAQ (reference sequence). This CDR3 has 15 amino acids. For this clone: At one end the junction does not follow the germline gene, possibly because of a read error.

The PCR used 60 Vbeta and 13 Jbeta primers. Here immunoSEQ multiplex PCR was the method, and the copy in TCRdb shows in-frame clones only, minus some. The sample lists 150,000 to 200,000 clones, 55% to 65% occurring once. The sequencing input was PBMCs. This TCR derives from a man in his forties in good health and CMV-seronegative. The chain uses TRBV7-9 and TRBJ2-5, with TRBD1 matching over 9 bases. The CDR3 region has the DNA TGTGCCAGCAGCATAGCCGGGACAGGGCAAGAGACCCAGTACTTC. Amino acid sequence: CASSIAGTGQETQYF.